The rows below give T cell receptor beta chains drawn from one sample of a study of T cells in localized non-small cell lung cancer. The assay was immunoSEQ multiplex PCR, and TCRdb's table has in-frame clones only and misses some. This sample has about 21,000 clones; about 89% occur once, and the top ten carry almost 8.5%. The material was peripheral blood, obtained before any cancer treatment. These receptors originate from a man aged 40 to 69 with stage I lung adenocarcinoma. Both conserved end residues are part of each CDR3. The order of the fields is CDR3 DNA, CDR3 protein, V gene, D gene, clone size, J gene. The D gene is left open where the match is weak. Clone size is stated in some rows and not others, as once, few, many or a class when expanded.

cdr3_nt: TGTGCCAGCAGTTACACCTACAGGGGAGAGCAGTTCTTC; cdr3_aa: CASSYTYRGEQFF; v_call: TRBV6-5; d_call: TRBD1; clone_size: -; j_call: TRBJ2-1
cdr3_nt: TGTGCCAGCAGCAAACAGGGGACCGGGCAGCCCCAGCATTTT; cdr3_aa: CASSKQGTGQPQHF; v_call: TRBV28; d_call: TRBD1; clone_size: -; j_call: TRBJ1-5
cdr3_nt: TGCGCCACCATACGCTCCCCGGGCGTCAGACAAGAGACCCAGTACTTC; cdr3_aa: CATIRSPGVRQETQYF; v_call: TRBV10-2; d_call: -; clone_size: -; j_call: TRBJ2-5
cdr3_nt: TGCGCCAGCAGCCAGGAAACTAGCGGGGCCTACAATGAGCAGTTCTTC; cdr3_aa: CASSQETSGAYNEQFF; v_call: TRBV4-1; d_call: TRBD2; clone_size: -; j_call: TRBJ2-1
cdr3_nt: TGCAGCGTTGAGGTGGGGAACTATGGCTACACCTTC; cdr3_aa: CSVEVGNYGYTF; v_call: TRBV29-1; d_call: -; clone_size: -; j_call: TRBJ1-2
cdr3_nt: TGTGCCAGCAGTTACGGACAGTTCTACGAGCAGTACTTC; cdr3_aa: CASSYGQFYEQYF; v_call: TRBV6-6; d_call: -; clone_size: once; j_call: TRBJ2-7
cdr3_nt: TGTGCCAGCAGCACCCCGACGGGACAGCGCCCCTTAGCGGGGGTTGCAGATACGCAGTATTTT; cdr3_aa: CASSTPTGQRPLAGVADTQYF; v_call: TRBV9; d_call: TRBD2; clone_size: -; j_call: TRBJ2-3
cdr3_nt: TGTGCCTGGGGGGTGGGACTAGCGGGGTACAATGAGCAGTTCTTC; cdr3_aa: CAWGVGLAGYNEQFF; v_call: TRBV30; d_call: TRBD2; clone_size: -; j_call: TRBJ2-1
cdr3_nt: TGTGCCAGCAGCACGGGACTAGCCGGAGAGACCCAGTACTTC; cdr3_aa: CASSTGLAGETQYF; v_call: TRBV13; d_call: TRBD2; clone_size: -; j_call: TRBJ2-5
cdr3_nt: TGTGCCATCCTCCTCCCTGTGACTAGCGCCTCGGGGGATACGCAGTATTTT; cdr3_aa: CAILLPVTSASGDTQYF; v_call: TRBV9; d_call: TRBD2; clone_size: -; j_call: TRBJ2-3
cdr3_nt: TGTGCCAGCAGTTGGGGGACAGGGGAGTGGGCTTTCTTT; cdr3_aa: CASSWGTGEWAFF; v_call: TRBV6-6; d_call: TRBD1; clone_size: -; j_call: TRBJ1-1
cdr3_nt: TGCGCCAGCAGCCCCGGACCCGGGACAACCTACGAGCAGTACTTC; cdr3_aa: CASSPGPGTTYEQYF; v_call: TRBV4-1; d_call: -; clone_size: -; j_call: TRBJ2-7
cdr3_nt: TGTGCCAGCAGCTTAGTGGGGGGCCGCCACCTCCTTAGCAATCAGCCCCAGCATTTT; cdr3_aa: CASSLVGGRHLLSNQPQHF; v_call: TRBV11-2; d_call: -; clone_size: -; j_call: TRBJ1-5
cdr3_nt: TGTGCCAGCAGTCCACCAGGGGCGGGGAAAGGATATTCACCCCTCCACTTT; cdr3_aa: CASSPPGAGKGYSPLHF; v_call: TRBV25-1; d_call: -; clone_size: -; j_call: TRBJ1-6
cdr3_nt: TGTGCCAGCAGCTTGGGGCCCGGGGAGACCCAGTACTTC; cdr3_aa: CASSLGPGETQYF; v_call: TRBV5-5; d_call: -; clone_size: -; j_call: TRBJ2-5
cdr3_nt: TGTGCCAGCATGCGGCCTAGCGGGGGGGCAGATACGCAGTATTTT; cdr3_aa: CASMRPSGGADTQYF; v_call: TRBV28; d_call: TRBD2; clone_size: once; j_call: TRBJ2-3
cdr3_nt: TGTGCCAGCTCACCAGTAGGGGGTAGCACTGAAGCTTTCTTT; cdr3_aa: CASSPVGGSTEAFF; v_call: TRBV18; d_call: -; clone_size: -; j_call: TRBJ1-1
cdr3_nt: TGTGCCAGCAGCTTAGTCCCCAGGGGGCAACAGCCCCAGCATTTT; cdr3_aa: CASSLVPRGQQPQHF; v_call: TRBV7-2; d_call: TRBD1; clone_size: few; j_call: TRBJ1-5
cdr3_nt: TGTGCCAGCAGCTTGGGCTGGGGTGGGGACAAGACCCAGTACTTC; cdr3_aa: CASSLGWGGDKTQYF; v_call: TRBV5-6; d_call: -; clone_size: -; j_call: TRBJ2-5
cdr3_nt: TGCAGTGCCCGAAAGGGACAGCTCCAGCATTTT; cdr3_aa: CSARKGQLQHF; v_call: TRBV20-1; d_call: TRBD1; clone_size: -; j_call: TRBJ1-5
cdr3_nt: TGTGCCTGGACACATACGAACTATGGCTACACCTTC; cdr3_aa: CAWTHTNYGYTF; v_call: TRBV30; d_call: -; clone_size: -; j_call: TRBJ1-2
cdr3_nt: TGTGCCAGCAGCGCCTGGGCTAGTCCAAAAGGCGAGACCCAGTACTTC; cdr3_aa: CASSAWASPKGETQYF; v_call: TRBV7-2; d_call: -; clone_size: once; j_call: TRBJ2-5
cdr3_nt: TGTGCCAGCGGACTCAGGTCGGACAGCTCCTACGAGCAGTACTTC; cdr3_aa: CASGLRSDSSYEQYF; v_call: TRBV7-2; d_call: -; clone_size: -; j_call: TRBJ2-7
cdr3_nt: TGTGCCAGACTAGCGGGGGGCCACTTGGACTCCTACGAGCAGTACTTC; cdr3_aa: CARLAGGHLDSYEQYF; v_call: TRBV6-9; d_call: TRBD2; clone_size: -; j_call: TRBJ2-7
cdr3_nt: TGTGCCAGCTCTCGTGTCCCCACGGAGTCCTACGAGCAGTACTTC; cdr3_aa: CASSRVPTESYEQYF; v_call: TRBV18; d_call: -; clone_size: -; j_call: TRBJ2-7
cdr3_nt: TGCGCCAGCAGCCTTTTTCCCCCACTCGCGGGACTTGTCTACGAGCAGTACTTC; cdr3_aa: CASSLFPPLAGLVYEQYF; v_call: TRBV5-1; d_call: -; clone_size: -; j_call: TRBJ2-7
cdr3_nt: TGTGCCTGGAGTGCTCAGGGGGAGACGGGCTACACCTTC; cdr3_aa: CAWSAQGETGYTF; v_call: TRBV30; d_call: TRBD1; clone_size: -; j_call: TRBJ1-2
cdr3_nt: TGTGCCAGTAGCCCACCCCCGGGCAGGGCGGGTGAAGCTTTCTTT; cdr3_aa: CASSPPPGRAGEAFF; v_call: TRBV19; d_call: -; clone_size: -; j_call: TRBJ1-1
cdr3_nt: TGTGCCAGCACCCAACCAAGACTGGCGGGAGGGGAGCTGTTTTTT; cdr3_aa: CASTQPRLAGGELFF; v_call: TRBV7-8; d_call: -; clone_size: -; j_call: TRBJ2-2
cdr3_nt: TGCGCCAGCAAAAGTACCGCAACTAATGAAAAACTGTTTTTT; cdr3_aa: CASKSTATNEKLFF; v_call: TRBV4-1; d_call: -; clone_size: once; j_call: TRBJ1-4
cdr3_nt: TGCGCCAGCAGTCCCCCCGGACTAGCGGGAACCAATGAGCAGTTCTTC; cdr3_aa: CASSPPGLAGTNEQFF; v_call: TRBV10-1; d_call: TRBD2; clone_size: -; j_call: TRBJ2-1
cdr3_nt: TGTGCCAGTAGTATAGCTGGCGGCAGCTACAATGAGCAGTTCTTC; cdr3_aa: CASSIAGGSYNEQFF; v_call: TRBV19; d_call: -; clone_size: -; j_call: TRBJ2-1
cdr3_nt: TGCGCCAGCAGCTTCCTGGGGGTGATGAGCACAGATACGCAGTATTTT; cdr3_aa: CASSFLGVMSTDTQYF; v_call: TRBV5-1; d_call: -; clone_size: -; j_call: TRBJ2-3
cdr3_nt: TGTGCCAGCAGCTGGACGAACACCGGGGAGCTGTTTTTT; cdr3_aa: CASSWTNTGELFF; v_call: TRBV7-7; d_call: -; clone_size: -; j_call: TRBJ2-2
cdr3_nt: TGTGCCAGCAGTGGAAGTGGGCAATCCGGCTACACCTTC; cdr3_aa: CASSGSGQSGYTF; v_call: TRBV2; d_call: -; clone_size: -; j_call: TRBJ1-2
cdr3_nt: TGTGCCAGCAGCCCGGGGACAGCCCTCTTCTCTGGAAACACCATATATTTT; cdr3_aa: CASSPGTALFSGNTIYF; v_call: TRBV5-5; d_call: TRBD1; clone_size: -; j_call: TRBJ1-3
cdr3_nt: TGTGCCAGCAGCGAGCGGGGGGGCCGAAATGAGCAGTTCTTC; cdr3_aa: CASSERGGRNEQFF; v_call: TRBV14; d_call: TRBD2; clone_size: -; j_call: TRBJ2-1
cdr3_nt: TGTGCCAGCAGCCTCGACAGAAAGTACGAGCAGTACTTC; cdr3_aa: CASSLDRKYEQYF; v_call: TRBV5-4; d_call: -; clone_size: -; j_call: TRBJ2-7
cdr3_nt: TGTGCCAGCAGACATGAAGAAGATCCTAATGAAAAACTGTTTTTT; cdr3_aa: CASRHEEDPNEKLFF; v_call: TRBV5-6; d_call: -; clone_size: -; j_call: TRBJ1-4
cdr3_nt: TGTGCCAGTAGTTCAGGACAGGGGGTCTATGGCTACACCTTC; cdr3_aa: CASSSGQGVYGYTF; v_call: TRBV19; d_call: TRBD1; clone_size: -; j_call: TRBJ1-2
cdr3_nt: TGTGCCAGCAGCTTAGTTCTCTATACGCAGTATTTT; cdr3_aa: CASSLVLYTQYF; v_call: TRBV11-2; d_call: -; clone_size: -; j_call: TRBJ2-3
cdr3_nt: TGTGCCAGCCACAGGCTAGGTAATTCACCCCTCCACTTT; cdr3_aa: CASHRLGNSPLHF; v_call: TRBV28; d_call: -; clone_size: -; j_call: TRBJ1-6
cdr3_nt: TGTGCCAGCAGCCTGTGGGGCTCCTACGAGCAGTACTTC; cdr3_aa: CASSLWGSYEQYF; v_call: TRBV13; d_call: -; clone_size: few; j_call: TRBJ2-7
cdr3_nt: TGTGCCAGCAGCTCGACTAGCGGGAGGACAGATACGCAGTATTTT; cdr3_aa: CASSSTSGRTDTQYF; v_call: TRBV5-4; d_call: TRBD2; clone_size: -; j_call: TRBJ2-3